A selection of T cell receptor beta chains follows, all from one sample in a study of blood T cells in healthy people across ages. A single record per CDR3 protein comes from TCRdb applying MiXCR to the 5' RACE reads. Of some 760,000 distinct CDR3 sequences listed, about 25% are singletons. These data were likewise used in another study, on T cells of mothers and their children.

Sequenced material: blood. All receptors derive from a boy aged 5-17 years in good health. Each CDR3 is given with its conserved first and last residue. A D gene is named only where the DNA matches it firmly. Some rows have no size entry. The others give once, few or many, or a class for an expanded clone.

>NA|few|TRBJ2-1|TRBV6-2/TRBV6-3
CASIRVQGVEEQFF
TGTGCCAGCATCCGGGTCCAGGGTGTTGAGGAGCAGTTCTTC
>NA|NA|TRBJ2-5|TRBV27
CASKTSAFQETQYF
TGTGCCAGCAAAACTTCGGCGTTCCAAGAGACCCAGTACTTC
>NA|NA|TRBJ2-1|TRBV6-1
CASCLGAGVEQFF
TGTGCCAGCTGTCTGGGGGCAGGGGTTGAGCAGTTCTTC
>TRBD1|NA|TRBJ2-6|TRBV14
CASSPWTGWLVLTF
TGTGCCAGCAGCCCGTGGACAGGGTGGCTCGTCCTGACTTTC
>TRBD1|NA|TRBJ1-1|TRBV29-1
CSGGGKEAFF
TGCAGCGGAGGGGGCAAGGAAGCTTTCTTT
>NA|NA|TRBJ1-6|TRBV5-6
CASSLAGNNSPLHF
TGTGCCAGCAGCTTGGCCGGCAACAATTCACCCCTCCACTTT
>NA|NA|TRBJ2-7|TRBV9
CASSVVGSPEGPYEQYF
TGTGCCAGCAGCGTAGTTGGGAGCCCGGAGGGCCCCTACGAGCAGTACTTC
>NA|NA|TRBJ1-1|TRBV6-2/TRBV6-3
CASSPTGWRTEAFF
TGTGCCAGCAGCCCCACAGGATGGCGCACTGAAGCTTTCTTT
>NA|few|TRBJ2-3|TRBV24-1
CATSDAREAADTQYF
TGTGCCACCAGTGATGCCCGAGAGGCAGCAGATACGCAGTATTTT
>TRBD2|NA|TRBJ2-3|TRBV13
CASSFLTSAFTDTQYF
TGTGCCAGCAGCTTCCTGACTAGCGCCTTCACAGATACGCAGTATTTT
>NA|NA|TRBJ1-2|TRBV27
CASRRESNYGYTF
TGTGCCAGCAGGAGGGAGAGTAACTATGGCTACACCTTC
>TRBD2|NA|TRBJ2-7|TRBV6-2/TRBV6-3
CASSYSTGTSVGYEQYF
TGTGCCAGCAGTTACTCTACCGGGACTAGCGTGGGTTACGAGCAGTACTTC
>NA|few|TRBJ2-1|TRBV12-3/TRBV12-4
CAGSLALIGQFF
TGTGCCGGCAGTTTAGCGCTAATAGGGCAGTTCTTC
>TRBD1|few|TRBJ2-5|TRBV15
CATSDDRGQETQYF
TGTGCCACCAGCGACGACAGGGGACAAGAGACCCAGTACTTC
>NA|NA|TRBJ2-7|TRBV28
CASSDFKGYYTYEQYF
TGTGCCAGCAGTGACTTTAAGGGGTACTATACCTACGAGCAGTACTTC
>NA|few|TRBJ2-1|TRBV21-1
CASSKGTGANNEQFF
TGTGCCAGCAGCAAAGGGACAGGGGCTAACAATGAGCAGTTCTTC
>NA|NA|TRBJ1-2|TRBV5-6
CASSLATSVGTFVYTF
TGTGCCAGCAGCTTGGCCACCAGCGTTGGGACGTTTGTCTACACCTTC
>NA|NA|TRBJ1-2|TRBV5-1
CASSLDPVADYGYTF
TGCGCCAGCAGCTTGGACCCGGTGGCGGACTATGGCTACACCTTC
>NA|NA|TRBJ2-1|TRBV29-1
CSVGWRANEQFF
TGCAGCGTGGGGTGGCGGGCGAATGAGCAGTTCTTC
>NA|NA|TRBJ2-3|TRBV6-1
CAGSEGVDTQYF
TGTGCCGGCAGTGAAGGTGTGGATACGCAGTATTTT
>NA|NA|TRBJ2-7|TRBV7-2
CASSLVGGALEEQYF
TGTGCCAGCAGCTTAGTGGGGGGGGCTCTGGAGGAGCAGTACTTC
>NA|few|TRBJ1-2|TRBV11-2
CASSEWDKTYGYTF
TGTGCCAGCAGCGAATGGGACAAGACCTATGGCTACACCTTC
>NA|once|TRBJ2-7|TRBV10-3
CAISEWSGAYEQYF
TGTGCCATCAGTGAGTGGTCCGGAGCCTACGAGCAGTACTTC
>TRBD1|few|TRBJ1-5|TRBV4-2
CASSPTQGGGYGQPQHF
TGTGCCAGCAGCCCAACACAGGGGGGGGGTTACGGTCAGCCCCAGCATTTT
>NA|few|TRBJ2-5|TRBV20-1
CSARVTTELQETQYF
TGCAGTGCTAGAGTGACAACGGAGCTCCAAGAGACCCAGTACTTC
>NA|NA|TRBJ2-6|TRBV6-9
CASTKPGRDSSGANVLTF
TGTGCCAGCACTAAACCGGGACGCGATAGCTCTGGGGCCAACGTCCTGACTTTC
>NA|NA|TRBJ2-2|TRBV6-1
CASTRAGPIGNTGELFF
TGTGCCAGCACTCGGGCAGGTCCGATAGGGAACACCGGGGAGCTGTTTTTT
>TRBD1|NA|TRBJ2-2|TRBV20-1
CSASEGTGNTGELFF
TGCAGTGCCAGCGAGGGGACAGGGAACACCGGGGAGCTGTTTTTT
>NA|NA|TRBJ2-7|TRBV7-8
CASSLGRFGWASYEQYF
TGTGCCAGCAGCTTAGGCAGGTTCGGGTGGGCCTCCTACGAGCAGTACTTC
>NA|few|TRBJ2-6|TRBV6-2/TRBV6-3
CASSTDISGANVLTF
TGTGCCAGCAGCACTGATATCTCTGGGGCCAACGTCCTGACTTTC
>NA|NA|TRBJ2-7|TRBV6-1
CASSEDGGQYF
TGTGCCAGCAGTGAAGATGGAGGGCAGTACTTC
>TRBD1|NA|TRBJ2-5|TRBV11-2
CASSHLGTGSETQYF
TGTGCCAGCAGCCATCTAGGGACAGGGTCGGAGACCCAGTACTTC
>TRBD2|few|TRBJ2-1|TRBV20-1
CSAVWTSGASYNEQFF
TGCAGTGCTGTCTGGACTAGCGGGGCCTCCTACAATGAGCAGTTCTTC
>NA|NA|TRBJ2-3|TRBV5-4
CASSRPDPADTQYF
TGTGCCAGCAGCCGTCCTGATCCAGCAGATACGCAGTATTTT
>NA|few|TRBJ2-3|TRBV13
CASSLDASVLGDTQYF
TGTGCCAGCAGCTTAGATGCGTCAGTTCTGGGGGATACGCAGTATTTT